This T cell receptor beta chain was identified in a study of regulatory T cells in long-lasting Graves disease. Across the whole study: Those Graves' patients who were newly diagnosed had been on antithyroid drugs under 3 months.

Germline V gene sequence: CDR1 DFQATT, CDR2 SNEGSKA (reference sequence). The length of the CDR3 is 16 residues. Trimming removed 7 bases at V and 0 bases at J, with 19 bases between. Study observations and caveats: There were preferences for TRBV28, TRBJ1-2 and TRBJ2-5 in persistent disease.

iRepertoire HTBI primers and Arm-PCR of CDR3 regions built TCR beta libraries. One entry per CDR3 protein results from TCRdb running MiXCR on the multiplex PCR reads. The sample yields hundreds of thousands of distinct CDR3 sequences, around 17% seen once. This clonotype was observed once. Its antigen is not known. This sequence may be a read error, since a much larger clone differs from it by one base. Sample time point: newly diagnosed GD, antithyroid drugs for less than 3 months. PBMC RNA was the source of the TCR library. Graves' disease diagnosis used American Thyroid Association guidelines. This same sample was also taken into another study, of T cells in Graves' hyperthyroidism and ophthalmopathy. That report adds: Most thyroid-expanded clonotypes above 0.001 were also found in blood.

Sample: peripheral blood mononuclear cells (PBMCs), taken at new diagnosis, from a patient treated with antithyroid drugs. The clonotype comes from a man aged 40-49 years with Graves disease. The rearrangement joins TRBV20-1 to TRBJ1-5; possibly TRBD1 for D (6 bases). The CDR3 loop reads CSDSMTTGYSNQPQHF. CDR3 nucleotide sequence: TGCAGTGATAGTATGACGACAGGATATAGCAATCAGCCCCAGCATTTT.